This TCR beta chain was sequenced during a study of tumor-infiltrating lymphocytes in primary liver carcinoma. Study information: Recorded tumor stage was T1-T3 N0M0, with diameters of roughly 4.2 to 11 cm.

A constant-region primer primed TCR beta cDNA synthesis from roughly 500 ng of total RNA. Researchers made the TCR beta libraries by running three nested multiplex PCR rounds with slightly modified ARM-PCR. TRBV1-TRBV30 forward and Cbeta reverse primers drove the first two approximately 10-cycle rounds. MiXCR, applied by TCRdb to the multiplex PCR reads, yields one record per CDR3 protein. This table has fewer than 50,000 distinct CDR3 sequences, around 80% appearing once. Taking roughly 20-32 mg of unsorted bulk tissue, the authors co-extracted RNA and DNA. None of the patients had received treatment, and all had chronic HBV infection. A word on this clonotype: Its target is unknown. An end of the junction does not agree with germline; a read error may underlie this.

Germline V gene sequence: CDR1 MNHEY, CDR2 SVGAGI. This CDR3 is built from 16 residues. Study-level findings and limits: Tumor-adjacent and tumor-blood pairs shared less of their repertoires than tumor region pairs shared. Blood had a significantly lower top-250-clone fraction than tumors did (p = 0.039).

Sequenced sample: tumor-adjacent normal liver tissue. The receptor was derived from a woman aged 30 to 39 with primary liver carcinoma and hepatitis B virus infection. The chain is built from TRBV6-5 and TRBJ2-2; 11 bases map to TRBD2. CDR3 DNA: TGTGTCAGCAGCTTCCTAGCGGGGGGAGACACCGGGGAGCTGTTTTTT. Its translation: CVSSFLAGGDTGELFF.